Listed here are 17 T cell receptor beta chains from one sample, sequenced in a study of post-analysis software for immune sequencing data. The antigens of these receptors remain unknown. Presence of unique molecular identifiers characterized the TCR beta cDNA libraries. TCRdb called the PCR reads again in MiXCR, with one record for every CDR3 protein. The table includes some 450,000 distinct CDR3 sequences, under 55% detected once. Study conclusions and caveats: Comparison of patients with controls showed roughly five TRBV segments more frequent in patients, TRBV5-6, TRBV5-1 and TRBV20-1 among them.

The sample consisted of blood. Receptors were obtained from a girl aged 5 to 17 with multiple sclerosis.

The genes are TRBV20-1 and TRBJ1-5, with 7 bases fitting TRBD1. Germline V gene sequence: CDR1 DFQATT, CDR2 SNEGSKA (reference sequence). There are 18 residues in the CDR3. The V and J ends lost 0 bases and 0 bases, in that order; junction bases with no gene match: 11. For the CDR3, the DNA is TGCAGTGCTAGAGATGACAGGGCGAGCTTCAGTAGCAATCAGCCCCAGCATTTT. Translation: CSARDDRASFSSNQPQHF.

CDR3 in DNA: TGTGCCAGCATCCGACTAGCGGGAGCTCGAGAGACCCAGTACTTC. Translation: CASIRLAGARETQYF. The V gene is TRBV2, the J gene TRBJ2-5; 12 bases are shared with TRBD2. The V and J ends lost 7 bases and 4 bases, in that order; junction bases with no gene match: 7. This CDR3 has 15 residues. Germline V gene lookup returns CDR1 SNHLY and CDR2 FYNNEI.

CDR3 sequence reads: CSASGGQPSTDTQYF. The DNA for the CDR3 is TGCAGTGCTAGCGGAGGACAGCCTAGCACAGATACGCAGTATTTT. J is TRBJ2-3 and V is TRBV20-1; D is perhaps TRBD1 (6 bases). Germline assignment: CDR1 DFQATT and CDR2 SNEGSKA (reference sequence). CDR3 length equals 15 residues. Trimming cost V 3 bases and J 0 bases, with 13 bases left between them.

The chain joins TRBV28 to TRBJ2-3, with a weak D call TRBD1 (6 bases). V was cut by 5 bases and J by 4 bases, with 7 bases left in between. The CDR3 spans 12 residues. Germline assignment: CDR1 MDHEN and CDR2 SYDVKM. CDR3 sequence: CASSGQPDTQYF. The DNA of the CDR3 is TGTGCCAGCAGTGGACAGCCAGATACGCAGTATTTT.

The V and J genes are TRBV10-3 and TRBJ1-5, with D perhaps matching TRBD1 (6 bases). The length of the CDR3 is 15 residues. CDR1 ENHRY and CDR2 SYGVKD come from the germline V gene. V lost 4 bases and J 6 bases, leaving 16 bases between the germline ends. The CDR3 DNA sequence: TGTGCCATCAGTGTCGGGGGGGCCCGGGGTCAGCCCCAGCATTTT. Its translation: CAISVGGARGQPQHF.

J is TRBJ1-1 and V is TRBV20-1; D may be TRBD1 (6 bases). The CDR3 spans 14 residues. Between the trimmed V and J ends, which lost 5 bases and 0 bases, there was a span of 13 bases. The germline V gene encodes CDR1 DFQATT and CDR2 SNEGSKA (reference sequence). In DNA, the CDR3 is TGCAGTGCTCGGAACAGGGTCATGAACACTGAAGCTTTCTTT. It codes for CSARNRVMNTEAFF.

This clonotype was counted a few times. The chain joins TRBV12-3 or TRBV12-4 to TRBJ2-5; 10 positions agree with TRBD2. The J call may be in error: the DNA end matches TRBJ2-7 better. The CDR3 covers 14 residues. This CDR3 is CASTKAGGPDEQYF. The CDR3 coding sequence is TGTGCCAGCACCAAAGCGGGAGGGCCAGACGAGCAGTACTTC.

The chain combines TRBV5-1 with TRBJ2-3, with TRBD2 matching 10 bases. V trimming: 4 bases; J trimming: 1 base; junction bases outside the gene matches: 6. The CDR3 is 16 amino acids. Germline assignment: CDR1 SGHRS and CDR2 YFSETQ. The CDR3, as DNA: TGCGCCAGCAGCATACAAGGGACTAGCGGCACAGATACGCAGTATTTT. Its protein is CASSIQGTSGTDTQYF.

The table lists this clonotype with a few counts. The V and J genes are TRBV29-1 and TRBJ1-2, with D possibly being TRBD1 (5 bases). V lost 6 bases, J lost 0 bases, and 14 bases lay in between. The V gene's germline CDR1 is SQVTM and CDR2 ANQGSEA. The CDR3 loop spans 14 amino acids. The CDR3 DNA reads as TGCAGCGTCGAAACTACAGGAACTAACTATGGCTACACCTTC. It is translated as CSVETTGTNYGYTF. The full variable domain, rest sourced from reference TRBV29-1 and TRBJ1-2, is SAVISQKPSRDICQRGTSLTIQCQVDSQVTMMFWYRQQPGQSLTLIATANQGSEATYESGFVIDKFPISRPNLTFSTLTVSNMSPEDSSIYLCSVETTGTNYGYTFGSGTRLTVV.

The chain is built from TRBV24-1 and TRBJ2-7, with D perhaps matching TRBD2 (5 bases). Germline CDR1 reads KGHDR; CDR2 reads SFDVKD. The CDR3 length is 12 residues. Trimming removed 1 base from V and 5 bases from J, with 5 bases in between. This CDR3 is CATSDFGNEQYF. For the CDR3, the DNA is TGTGCCACCAGTGATTTCGGGAACGAGCAGTACTTC.

CDR3 amino acids: CASSLGSSGRGLGEQYF. DNA of the CDR3: TGTGCCAGCAGTTTAGGGTCTAGCGGGAGGGGACTGGGAGAGCAGTACTTC. The rearrangement links TRBV28 to TRBJ2-7; 12 bases line up with TRBD2. Per germline, CDR1 MDHEN and CDR2 SYDVKM. V shed 2 bases, J shed 7 bases, and the junction held 12 bases outside the gene matches. The CDR3 is 17 amino acids.

This clonotype turned up a few times. The chain employs TRBV28 and TRBJ2-7; 8 bases line up with TRBD2. Germline assignment: CDR1 MDHEN and CDR2 SYDVKM. This CDR3 region has 16 residues. J was trimmed by 5 bases and V by 3 bases; bases with no gene match: 12. The CDR3 protein is CASSFPPGGGTNEQYF. Written as DNA, the CDR3 is TGTGCCAGCAGTTTCCCCCCGGGAGGGGGGACGAACGAGCAGTACTTC.

The chain couples TRBV7-2 to TRBJ2-3, with no clear D. From germline, CDR1 is SGHTA and CDR2 FQGNSA. This CDR3 has 19 residues. V lost 5 bases and J 2 bases, leaving 26 bases between the germline ends. CDR3 DNA: TGTGCCAGCAGCCGGTACATTAGCTTCACTAAAACTATCACAGATACGCAGTATTTT. Protein: CASSRYISFTKTITDTQYF.

The chain uses TRBV5-1 and TRBJ2-7, with TRBD1 as a possible D gene (6 bases). Germline V CDR1 and CDR2: SGHRS, YFSETQ. Trimming removed 4 bases from V and 2 bases from J, with 13 bases in between. The CDR3 runs to 14 residues. The CDR3 sequence: CASSPTGSAYEQYF. DNA for the CDR3: TGCGCCAGCAGCCCTACAGGGAGCGCCTACGAGCAGTACTTC.

The chain uses TRBV18 and TRBJ1-6, with 7 bases that match TRBD1. In germline, CDR1 is KGHSH, CDR2 LQKENI. J was trimmed by 2 bases and V by 2 bases; bases with no gene match: 6. The CDR3 covers 17 residues. The DNA of the CDR3 is TGTGCCAGCTCACCAGAGAACGACAGGGCCTATAATTCACCCCTCCACTTT. This codes for CASSPENDRAYNSPLHF.

About this clonotype: At one end the junction does not follow the germline gene, possibly because of a read error. The genes are TRBV12-3 or TRBV12-4 and TRBJ2-6, with D tentatively TRBD1 or TRBD2 (6 bases each). The CDR3 extends over 16 amino acids. The CDR3 loop is CASSFQGRSGANVPTF. In DNA form, the CDR3 reads TGTGCCAGCAGTTTCCAGGGGAGGTCTGGGGCCAACGTCCCGACTTTC.

This clonotype was seen once. This chain uses TRBV28 with TRBJ2-5; 7 bases map to TRBD1. With 1 base clipped from V and 2 bases from J, the junction kept 7 bases outside the gene matches. The CDR3 loop spans 16 amino acids. Looked up from germline, CDR1 is MDHEN and CDR2 is SYDVKM. The CDR3 sequence is CASSLFDREGQETQYF. DNA of the CDR3: TGTGCCAGCAGTTTATTTGACAGGGAAGGGCAAGAGACCCAGTACTTC.